The present T cell receptor beta chain was sequenced within a study of blood T cell repertoires in COVID-19. The CDR3 contains 13 residues. Assay used: immunoSEQ multiplex PCR; TCRdb lists only in-frame clones, some missing. Of 140,000 to 150,000 clones listed, approximately 83% are singletons. This TCR derives from a woman aged 55-69 years with COVID-19, enrolled during active disease. The chain couples TRBV21-1 to TRBJ2-1; the D segment call TRBD1 is taken from the table without a DNA check. TRBV21-1 corresponds to a pseudogene. Material for sequencing was peripheral blood. The CDR3 spells CASIRGQDFSQFF. The CDR3 nucleotides read TGTGCCAGCATCCGTGGACAGGATTTCTCTCAGTTCTTC.